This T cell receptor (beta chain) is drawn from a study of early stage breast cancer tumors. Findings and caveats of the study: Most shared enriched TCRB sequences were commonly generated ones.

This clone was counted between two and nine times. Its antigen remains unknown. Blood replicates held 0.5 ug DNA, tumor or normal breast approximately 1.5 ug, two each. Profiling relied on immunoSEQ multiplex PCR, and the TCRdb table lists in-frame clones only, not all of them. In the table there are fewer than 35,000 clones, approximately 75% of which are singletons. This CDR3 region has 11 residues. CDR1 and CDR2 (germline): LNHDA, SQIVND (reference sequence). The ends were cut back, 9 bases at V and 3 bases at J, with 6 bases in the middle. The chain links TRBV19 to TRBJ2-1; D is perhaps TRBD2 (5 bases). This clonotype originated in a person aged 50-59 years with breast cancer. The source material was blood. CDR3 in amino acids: CASTSYNEQFF. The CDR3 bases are TGTGCCAGCACTAGCTACAATGAGCAGTTCTTC.